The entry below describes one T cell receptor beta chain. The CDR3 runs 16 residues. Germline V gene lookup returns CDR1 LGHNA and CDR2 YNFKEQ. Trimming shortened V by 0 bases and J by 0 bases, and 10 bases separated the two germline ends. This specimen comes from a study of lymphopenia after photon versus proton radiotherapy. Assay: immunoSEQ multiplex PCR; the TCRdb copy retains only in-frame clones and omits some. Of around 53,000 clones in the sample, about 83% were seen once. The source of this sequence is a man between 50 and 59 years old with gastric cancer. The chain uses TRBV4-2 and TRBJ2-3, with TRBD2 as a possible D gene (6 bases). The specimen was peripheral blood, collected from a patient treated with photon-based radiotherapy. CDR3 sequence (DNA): TGTGCCAGCAGCCAAGATGGGACTGCTAGCACAGATACGCAGTATTTT. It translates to CASSQDGTASTDTQYF.